This TCR beta chain derives from a study of STAT3 mutations in large granular lymphocyte leukemia. Whole-study results and caveats: Variable sampling intervals and differing treatment regimens complicated linking therapy response to TCR clonal burden changes. At least one immunodominant TCR beta clonotype appeared in every T-cell large granular lymphocyte leukemia patient.

CDR3 length: 16 residues. Trimming took 7 bases from V and 1 from J; bases not matched to a gene: 9. The germline V gene encodes CDR1 SGHAT and CDR2 FQDESV (reference sequence). TCRdb's table, derived via immunoSEQ multiplex PCR, lists solely in-frame clones and lacks some. The data hold 11,000 or so clones, with 85% to 90% observed a single time. Turning to this clone: The target antigen is unknown.

Sequenced material: peripheral blood mononuclear cells. The clonotype was recovered from a man aged 80 or over with T-cell large granular lymphocyte leukemia. Some clones in this sample may be carry-over from other donors' samples. J is TRBJ1-1 and V is TRBV11-1; 10 bases line up with TRBD1. CDR3 nucleotides: TGTGCCAGCAAAAGACAGGGGGCGGTCGGGAACACTGAAGCTTTCTTT. Translated, it gives CASKRQGAVGNTEAFF.